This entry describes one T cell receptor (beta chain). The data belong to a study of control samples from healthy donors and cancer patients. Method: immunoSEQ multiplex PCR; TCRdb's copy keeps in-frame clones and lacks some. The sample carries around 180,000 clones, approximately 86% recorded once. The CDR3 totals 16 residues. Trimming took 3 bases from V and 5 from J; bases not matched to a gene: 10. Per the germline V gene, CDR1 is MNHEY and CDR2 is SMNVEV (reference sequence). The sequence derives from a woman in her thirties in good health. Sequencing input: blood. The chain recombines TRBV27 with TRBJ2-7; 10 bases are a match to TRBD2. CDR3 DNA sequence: TGTGCCAGCAGTTTCGCCAGCGGGAGGGCCCCCCACGAGCAGTACTTC. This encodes CASSFASGRAPHEQYF.